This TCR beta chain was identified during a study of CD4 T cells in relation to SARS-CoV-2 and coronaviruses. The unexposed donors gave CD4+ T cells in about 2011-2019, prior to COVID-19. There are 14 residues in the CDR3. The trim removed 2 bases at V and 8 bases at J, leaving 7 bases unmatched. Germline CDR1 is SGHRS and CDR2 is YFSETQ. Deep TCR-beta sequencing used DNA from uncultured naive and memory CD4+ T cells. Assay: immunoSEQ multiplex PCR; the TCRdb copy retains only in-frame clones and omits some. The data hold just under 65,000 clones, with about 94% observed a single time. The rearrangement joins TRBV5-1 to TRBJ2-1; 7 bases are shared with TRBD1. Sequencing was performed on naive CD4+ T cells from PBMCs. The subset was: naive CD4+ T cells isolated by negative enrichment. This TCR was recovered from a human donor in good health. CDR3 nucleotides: TGCGCCAGCAGCTTTTCGACAGGGTTCCATGAGCAGTTCTTC. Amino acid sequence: CASSFSTGFHEQFF.